The entry below describes one T cell receptor beta chain. Its recognized antigen is unknown. No qualities accompany the bases; no much larger clone lies one base away. The label giving this sample's time point can be read as: 12 to 13 months on ibrutinib. For TCR beta library preparation, roughly 1.8 micrograms of genomic DNA was extracted from cryopreserved PBMCs. High-throughput TCR beta sequencing was performed on longitudinal blood samples from CLL patients receiving ibrutinib monotherapy. The patients were enrolled in a single-center, open-label phase 2 trial of ibrutinib monotherapy. Spanning cysteine to phenylalanine, the CDR3 consists of 14 amino acids. Only the CDR3 DNA stays, 42 bases, in frame from base 1. V is reduced by 2 bases and J by 2 bases, leaving a spacing of 11 bases between them. Per the germline V gene, SGHDT is the CDR1 and YYEEEE is the CDR2. On a MiSeq, deep resolution sequencing aimed for a depth between 1 in 1 million and 1 in 200,000 T cells, with each clonotype covered 10x on average. The immunoSEQ hsTCRB Kit was used to generate TCR beta libraries. The paper's data handling went like this. ImmunoSEQ Data Assistant and ImmunoSEQ Analyzer were used for data analysis, and V, D and J genes were assigned according to IMGT definitions. Clonality, which ranges from 0 to 1, was calculated by subtracting the normalized Shannon entropy of productive rearrangement frequencies from one. Only overrepresented clonotypes making up at least 0.05% of the repertoire of each patient were included in the public clonotype analysis. About a dozen age-matched healthy donor repertoires from immuneACCESS served as clonality controls. Imported from immuneACCESS, the table was reduced by TCRdb to in-frame sequences with V and J called. These copies leave out some clones; in studies compared against another copy, an unresolved V gene accounts for under half, and the cause of the remainder is not known. That table is the source of V, J and clone size, and D and trimming were worked out from the DNA. For this sample the table gives some 130,000 clones, of which approximately 89% were detected only once. Roughly a tenth of the sample comes from the top ten.

The sample belongs to a study of cytotoxic CD8 clonotypes in ibrutinib-treated CLL (dated by TCRdb to 2020 to 2022). Study-level background: The cohort included around 15 treatment-naive and fewer than 12 relapsed/refractory patients; roughly 17 were IGHV unmutated. Partial responses were observed in some 24 patients and complete responses in 2; after a median follow-up of around 68 months, remission was maintained in 14 patients and progression was observed in roughly twelve. The response samples were drawn at a median of 12 months into treatment, with a range of roughly 6 to 36 months. On average, each sample had roughly 260,000 productive templates and under 95,000 productive rearrangements. Of the 90 or so people in the trial, approximately 26 had longitudinal samples available. Cryopreserved peripheral blood mononuclear cells were collected before treatment, at response, and at either disease progression or sustained remission. Every remission and progressive disease sample was obtained while ibrutinib was still being received by the patients. Broader findings and caveats from the paper: Public clonotypes were rare and either shrank or stayed stable during treatment, and the rise in clonality at ibrutinib response reflected expansion of private clonotypes. An increase in clonality was observed at ibrutinib response, with clonality remaining stable during sustained remission and falling back toward baseline at progression. Sampling times were not matched between sustained-remission and progressing patients, and lymph node repertoires were not studied. At baseline, clonality was higher than in age-matched healthy donors and showed a strong correlation with circulating CD8+ T-cell counts.

The rearrangement combines TRBV5-6 with TRBJ2-7; D gene: possibly TRBD1, on 6 matching bases. The material was PBMCs, obtained after 12 months of ibrutinib treatment. The clonotype originates from a human donor with chronic lymphocytic leukemia. Here is the DNA: TGTGCCAGCAGCTTAGACAGGATAGCCTACGAGCAGTACTTC. The resulting protein is CASSLDRIAYEQYF.